One sample yielded the 22 T cell receptor beta chains listed below, sequenced in a study of early stage breast cancer tumors. Method: immunoSEQ multiplex PCR; TCRdb's copy keeps in-frame clones and lacks some. The top ten hold less than 5% of the sample, which has approximately 48,000 clones, 75% to 95% seen once. Sample: blood. Every receptor here comes from a person between 65 and 79 years old with breast cancer.

The rearrangement joins TRBV6-5 to TRBJ1-2, with 10 bases fitting TRBD1. Trimming took 6 bases from V and 3 from J; bases not matched to a gene: 4. This CDR3 region has 14 residues. Germline loops: CDR1 MNHEY, CDR2 SVGAGI. CDR3 amino acids: CASSLGQGDYGYTF. The CDR3 DNA sequence: TGTGCCAGCAGCCTAGGACAGGGGGACTATGGCTACACCTTC.

The chain is built from TRBV2 and TRBJ2-2, with D unclear. Germline CDR1 is SNHLY and CDR2 is FYNNEI. The CDR3 is 15 residues long. The V and J ends lost 4 bases and 7 bases respectively, with 16 bases between them. Written as DNA, the CDR3 is TGTGCCAGCAGTGGACGATTGTTTTCGGGCGGGGAGCTGTTTTTT. It codes for CASSGRLFSGGELFF.

The genes are TRBV27 and TRBJ2-7, with TRBD1 as a possible D gene (6 bases). The CDR3 covers 13 residues. V was shortened by 6 bases and J by 3 bases, with 12 bases between the two germline ends. Germline CDR1 reads MNHEY; CDR2 reads SMNVEV (reference sequence). In DNA, the CDR3 is TGTGCCAGCAGCGCTACAGGGAGCTACGAGCAGTACTTC. This gives the protein CASSATGSYEQYF.

The genes are TRBV4-1 and TRBJ2-3; maybe TRBD1 (5 bases). V dropped 0 bases and J dropped 1 base, with 5 bases sitting between them. The germline CDR1 and CDR2 sequences are MGHRA and YSYEKL. CDR3 length equals 14 residues. The CDR3 DNA reads as TGCGCCAGCAGCCAAGAGGGGCGCACAGATACGCAGTATTTT. Protein: CASSQEGRTDTQYF.

The chain uses TRBV4-3 and TRBJ1-1; 8 positions match TRBD1. This CDR3 contains 15 residues. The ends lost 1 base at V and 5 bases at J; junction bases unmatched: 6. Per the germline V gene, CDR1 is LGHNA and CDR2 is YSLEER. For the CDR3, the DNA is TGCGCCAGCAGCCAAGCCACGACAGGGGTTACTGAAGCTTTCTTT. Its protein is CASSQATTGVTEAFF.

In nucleotides, the CDR3 is TGTGCCAGCAGCTTAGGGTCAACGGTCTATGGCTACACCTTC. As protein: CASSLGSTVYGYTF. V and J are TRBV7-8 and TRBJ1-2; the D is unclear. Trimming removed 1 base at V and 4 bases at J, with 10 bases between. The CDR3 loop spans 14 amino acids. Germline V gene lookup returns CDR1 SGHVS and CDR2 FQNEAQ.

This clone was counted a single time. CDR3 in DNA: TGTGCCAGCAGCTACCTAGCAGTGCGGCACAATGAGCAGTTCTTC. It codes for CASSYLAVRHNEQFF. V is TRBV27 and J is TRBJ2-1; D is perhaps TRBD2 (5 bases). With 6 bases removed from V and 5 bases from J, the gap between germline ends came to 17 bases. The germline CDR1 and CDR2 sequences are MNHEY and SMNVEV (reference sequence). The CDR3 spans 15 residues.

This sequence joins TRBV7-2 and TRBJ1-1; a weak D match, TRBD1 (5 bases). Trimming stripped 4 bases from V and 0 bases from J, with 15 bases between. The CDR3 extends over 16 amino acids. From germline, CDR1 is SGHTA and CDR2 FQGNSA. The CDR3 DNA is TGTGCCAGCAGCTCCCAGGTAGGGGACTTGAACACTGAAGCTTTCTTT. Translation gives CASSSQVGDLNTEAFF.

The chain couples TRBV29-1 to TRBJ2-5, with D perhaps matching TRBD2 (6 bases). Per the germline V gene, CDR1 is SQVTM and CDR2 is ANQGSEA. The germline V and J ends were trimmed by 7 bases and 5 bases, with 17 bases remaining between them. This CDR3 spans 13 amino acids. The chain's CDR3 is CSAEPGVGETQYF. DNA of the CDR3: TGCAGCGCCGAGCCGGGGGTTGGGGAGACCCAGTACTTC.

The V gene is TRBV19, the J gene TRBJ2-5; 9 bases align to TRBD2. The V gene end was trimmed by 10 bases and the J gene end by 7 bases; junction bases not matched to a gene: 13. Germline CDR1 reads LNHDA; CDR2 reads SQIVND (reference sequence). The CDR3 is 14 residues long. DNA of the CDR3: TGTGCCATCCGGAGCGGGGGGCCTACAGGGACCCAGTACTTC. Its protein is CAIRSGGPTGTQYF.

This clone was observed a single time. This rearrangement joins TRBV7-2 to TRBJ1-1; 7 nucleotides match TRBD1. This CDR3 comprises 14 residues. V shed 5 bases, J shed 6 bases, and the junction held 9 bases outside the gene matches. The germline CDR1 and CDR2 sequences are SGHTA and FQGNSA. The CDR3 loop is CASSMTGRASEAFF. CDR3 sequence (DNA): TGTGCCAGCAGCATGACAGGGCGGGCATCTGAAGCTTTCTTT. The full variable domain, rest sourced from reference TRBV7-2 and TRBJ1-1, is GAGVSQSPSNKVTEKGKDVELRCDPISGHTALYWYRQSLGQGLEFLIYFQGNSAPDKSGLPSDRFSAERTGGSVSTLTIQRTQQEDSAVYLCASSMTGRASEAFFGQGTRLTVV.

The chain recombines TRBV19 with TRBJ1-6; 10 nucleotides agree with TRBD1. Germline-derived CDR1 and CDR2 are LNHDA and SQIVND (reference sequence). V gave up 5 bases and J gave up 10 bases; unmatched junction bases: 5. The CDR3 has 14 amino acids. CDR3 DNA: TGTGCCAGTAGTGGGGGACAGGGGATATCACCCCTCCACTTT. Translating it yields CASSGGQGISPLHF.

The chain combines TRBV18 with TRBJ1-2; 8 nucleotides align to TRBD1. The CDR3 runs 16 residues. Germline CDR1 KGHSH, CDR2 LQKENI. V shed 4 bases, J shed 6 bases, and the junction held 13 bases outside the gene matches. CDR3 sequence: CASSLQSGQAGDGYTF. The CDR3 coding sequence is TGTGCCAGCTCACTCCAGTCGGGACAGGCGGGAGATGGCTACACCTTC. The full variable domain, rest sourced from reference TRBV18 and TRBJ1-2, is NAGVMQNPRHLVRRRGQEARLRCSPMKGHSHVYWYRQLPEEGLKFMVYLQKENIIDESGMPKERFSAEFPKEGPSILRIQQVVRGDSAAYFCASSLQSGQAGDGYTFGSGTRLTVV.

The V gene is TRBV19, the J gene TRBJ2-3; 11 nucleotides match TRBD2. Looked up from germline, CDR1 is LNHDA and CDR2 is SQIVND (reference sequence). The CDR3 contains 16 residues. Trimming removed 9 bases from V and 2 bases from J; junction bases left unmatched: 10. The CDR3 coding sequence is TGTGCCAGCAACGCACAGACTAGCGGGAACACAGATACGCAGTATTTT. Its translation is CASNAQTSGNTDTQYF.

J is TRBJ2-1 and V is TRBV5-1, with a tentative D call TRBD2 (7 bases). The CDR3 is 14 amino acids. V lost 1 base and J lost 9, with 14 bases in between. The germline V gene has CDR1 SGHRS and CDR2 YFSETQ. The CDR3 DNA follows: TGCGCCAGCAGCTTGACAGGGCGCGGGGGTGAGCAGTTCTTC. This gives the protein CASSLTGRGGEQFF.

This clone was found once. The chain is built from TRBV7-3 and TRBJ2-5; TRBD1 is a possible D gene (5 bases). The CDR3 totals 17 residues. The germline V gene encodes CDR1 SGHTA and CDR2 FQGTGA. Trimming shortened V by 5 bases and J by 1 base, and 20 bases separated the two germline ends. CDR3: CASSPRLRVPSQETQYF. CDR3 in DNA: TGTGCCAGCAGCCCCCGTCTCAGGGTCCCCTCCCAAGAGACCCAGTACTTC.

V is TRBV4-1 and J is TRBJ2-7, with 10 positions matching TRBD1. V was pared by 4 bases and J by 5 bases, with 11 bases of the junction left unmatched. The length of the CDR3 is 16 residues. Germline CDR1 reads MGHRA; CDR2 reads YSYEKL. In nucleotides, the CDR3 is TGCGCCAGCAGCCTAGAGCCGGGACAGGGGAGCCACGAGCAGTACTTC. Translating it yields CASSLEPGQGSHEQYF.

V and J are TRBV28 and TRBJ1-2, with D perhaps TRBD1 (6 bases). Germline V gives CDR1 MDHEN, CDR2 SYDVKM. The CDR3 length is 14 residues. Trimming pared 6 bases from V and 6 bases from J, leaving 17 bases between. CDR3 in DNA: TGTGCCAGCAGCCAAGGGGGGAGGGTGAATGGCTACACCTTC. Its protein product is CASSQGGRVNGYTF.

The CDR3 is CASSRDARGAGNTIYF. The CDR3 nucleotides read TGTGCCAGCTCACGAGACGCTCGGGGTGCGGGGAACACCATATATTTT. This chain uses TRBV18 with TRBJ1-3, with D hard to call. The CDR3 loop spans 16 amino acids. The V gene's germline CDR1 is KGHSH and CDR2 LQKENI. V was clipped by 4 bases and J by 7 bases, with 20 bases between them.

The gene calls are TRBV6-1 and TRBJ1-2, with 8 bases fitting TRBD1. Germline V gives CDR1 MNHNS, CDR2 SASEGT. With 0 bases clipped from V and 7 bases from J, the junction kept 7 bases outside the gene matches. The CDR3 has 15 amino acids. CDR3 region: CASSEALNRGGGYTF. As DNA, the CDR3 is TGTGCCAGCAGTGAAGCGTTGAACAGGGGGGGTGGCTACACCTTC.

The V and J genes are TRBV27 and TRBJ2-3, with D possibly matching TRBD1 (6 bases). The CDR3 runs to 13 residues. Trimming removed 8 bases from V and 3 bases from J, with 12 bases in between. Germline V gene sequence: CDR1 MNHEY, CDR2 SMNVEV (reference sequence). CDR3 sequence reads: CASRSGVTDTQYF. In DNA form, the CDR3 reads TGTGCCAGCCGTTCAGGGGTGACAGATACGCAGTATTTT.

V is TRBV5-1 and J is TRBJ2-7; 10 positions agree with TRBD2. V lost 2 bases, J lost 1 base, and 24 bases stayed unmatched. Germline V gene data show CDR1 as SGHRS and CDR2 as YFSETQ. The CDR3 spans 22 residues. The CDR3 nucleotides are TGCGCCAGCAGCTTCTATTACCTACCGGGACTAGCGCTTATTCCCTCGTCCTACGAGCAGTACTTC. This codes for CASSFYYLPGLALIPSSYEQYF.